Listed below are T cell receptor beta chains from one sample, sequenced in a study of cytomegalovirus exposure and HLA in healthy donors. Data came from immunoSEQ multiplex PCR; TCRdb stores just in-frame clones and leaves some out. Of fewer than 250,000 clones in the sample, roughly 80% are singletons; the top ten hold 3.8%. Material: PBMCs. These receptors were obtained from a male donor in good health and CMV-seronegative. Each CDR3 is given without its conserved first and last residue. The order of the fields is CDR3 protein, J gene, D gene, V gene. A D gene is named only where the DNA matches it firmly.

ASSKPGTSGGELF TRBJ2-2 TRBD2 TRBV6-5
ASSVIAGGIYNEQF TRBJ2-1 TRBD2 TRBV6-1
ASSPWTGSSYNEQF TRBJ2-1 TRBD1 TRBV7-8
ASGTSSYNEQF TRBJ2-1 NA TRBV5-4
ASSFEGSTNYGYT TRBJ1-2 NA TRBV27
ASSPRPIRSYEQY TRBJ2-7 NA TRBV27
ASRTGAGSEQY TRBJ2-7 TRBD1 TRBV6-6
ASKQGASPYEQY TRBJ2-7 TRBD1 TRBV7-9
ASSTREANEQF TRBJ2-1 NA TRBV19
ASSLNAGGGDTQY TRBJ2-3 TRBD2 TRBV7-3
ASSHTDSLEGTQY TRBJ2-5 NA TRBV4-1
ASSESLGPTTDTQY TRBJ2-3 NA TRBV10-1
ASSMQGANTEAF TRBJ1-1 TRBD1 TRBV19
ASSPLGGTDTQY TRBJ2-3 NA TRBV5-6
ATQSGGPGTEAF TRBJ1-1 NA TRBV10-2
ASSLRDQPQH TRBJ1-5 NA TRBV5-4
SSSPYGRGDQETQY TRBJ2-5 NA TRBV7-9